The sequence of this TCR beta chain was determined in a study of T cells in Graves' hyperthyroidism and ophthalmopathy. Study-wide results and limits: Ophthalmopathy and stable hyperthyroidism were separated by a 13 V-J model. Also found in blood were most expanded thyroid clonotypes above 0.001.

V gave up 5 bases and J gave up 8 bases; unmatched junction bases: 6. Germline V gene lookup returns CDR1 SGHAT and CDR2 FQNNGV. The CDR3 extends over 15 amino acids. Each 10 ml fresh peripheral blood draw supplied the PBMCs. Ten or more counts support this clonotype. Its specificity is unknown. TCR beta CDR3 region amplification was performed from RNA transcripts. Initially, a first-round RT-PCR of the TCR CDR3 employed the HTBI primer set. TCRdb itself ran the multiplex PCR reads through MiXCR, one entry per CDR3 protein. The table records approximately 590,000 distinct CDR3 sequences, approximately 14% of them present only once.

The clonotype was recovered from a woman in her twenties or thirties with Graves' hyperthyroidism. The sequenced sample consisted of blood. V and J are TRBV11-2 and TRBJ2-1; TRBD2 matches 13 bases. The CDR3 is CASSARLAGGHEQFF. CDR3 nucleotides: TGTGCCAGCAGCGCACGACTAGCGGGAGGACATGAGCAGTTCTTC.